This T cell receptor beta chain was sequenced for a study of response to subunit inactivated influenza vaccine. Whole-study results and caveats: The study's authors posited that every seasonal influenza vaccination enlists few new T cells.

TCRdb called the RT-PCR reads again in MiXCR, with one record for every CDR3 protein. The sample yields a few hundred thousand distinct CDR3 sequences, approximately 15% seen once. To note about this clonotype: The antigen remains unidentified.

The V segment lost 5 bases and the J segment 8 bases; nucleotides outside the gene matches: 7. Germline values: CDR1 SGHTA, CDR2 FQGNSA. This CDR3 region has 14 residues. This receptor was identified in a man aged 50 or older who received an inactivated influenza vaccine. Sequencing used PBMCs from blood, obtained about 11 days after vaccination. The chain employs TRBV7-2 and TRBJ2-1; 9 positions match TRBD2. CDR3 DNA: TGTGCCAGCAGCACGGGACTAGCCCCCCATGAGCAGTTCTTC. Its protein is CASSTGLAPHEQFF.